This TCR beta chain originates from a study of cytomegalovirus exposure and HLA in healthy donors. Study outcomes and limitations: Cytomegalovirus association was assigned to around 150 TCR beta chains.

The donors were in the approximately 120-subject validation cohort; that cohort was separate from the 666-subject first cohort. This clone has more than one count but fewer than ten. Its antigen is currently unknown. Generated by immunoSEQ multiplex PCR, the TCRdb table keeps only in-frame clones and is missing some. The sample comprises 150,000 to 200,000 clones, 86% of which are singletons, and about 1.6% rests with the top ten. Material for sequencing was PBMCs. The clonotype originates from a woman under 30 in good health and CMV-seronegative.

The CDR3 DNA reads as TGCGCCAGCACCAAAAATCCGGAGGGATCTGGGGCCAACGTCCTGACTTTC. It encodes CASTKNPEGSGANVLTF. V usage is TRBV5-1 and J usage is TRBJ2-6; possible D gene TRBD2, 6 bases. Germline CDR1 is SGHRS and CDR2 is YFSETQ. CDR3 length equals 17 residues. Trimming removed 6 bases from V and 1 base from J, with 17 bases in between.